This paragraph covers one T cell receptor (beta chain) sequence. The antigen is unknown. This entry comes from a study of T-cell memory formation after mild COVID-19. Study at large: The study found TCR clusters largely donor specific.

Findings of the study overall: CD4+ contracting clones lay mainly in CM and EM, CD8+ ones in EMRA. Pre-infection memory held some responding clones, suggesting pre-existing cross-reactive T cells responded.

Per the germline V gene, CDR1 is KGHDR and CDR2 is SFDVKD. The length of the CDR3 is 17 residues. Germline trimming cut 4 bases from V and 3 bases from J; bases unmatched to any gene: 10. A 5'RACE reaction primed in the constant segment made cDNA libraries of TCR alpha and TCR beta, and these carried sample barcodes and UMIs. TCRdb re-derived calls from the 5' RACE reads in MiXCR, one entry per CDR3 protein. The table shows fewer than 650,000 distinct CDR3 sequences, with 17% occurring only once. V is TRBV24-1 and J is TRBJ1-5, with 8 bases lining up with TRBD1. Sequencing was done on a sample of PBMCs or a T cell subset sorted from them (not recorded which). This clonotype was sampled from an adult woman who had mild COVID-19 (a few samples of this study predate the infection). Cell type and time point are not known. CDR3 loop: CATSDTRTGKNNQPQHF. CDR3 bases: TGTGCCACCAGTGACACTAGGACAGGGAAGAACAATCAGCCCCAGCATTTT.